The 30 T cell receptor beta chains below were found in one sample sequenced in a study of blood T cell repertoires in COVID-19. Sequencing was performed with immunoSEQ multiplex PCR; in TCRdb, only in-frame clones are kept and a portion is missing. Of 270,000 or so clones listed, around 89% are singletons. The sequencing input was PBMCs or T cells enriched from blood (not recorded which). The receptors shown here come from a woman in her twenties or thirties with acute COVID-19.

The chain joins TRBV12-3 or TRBV12-4 to TRBJ2-3; D is unresolved. The V end lost 7 bases, the J end lost 1 base, and 6 bases lay between the germline ends. The CDR3 is 12 residues long. The CDR3 DNA reads as TGTGCCAGCAACACAGGCACAGATACGCAGTATTTT. This codes for CASNTGTDTQYF.

The rearrangement links TRBV28 to TRBJ1-2; tentatively, D is TRBD1 (6 bases). The V end was cut by 5 bases, the J end by 7 bases, with 11 bases between. CDR3 length: 12 amino acids. Germline-derived CDR1 and CDR2 are MDHEN and SYDVKM. In DNA form, the CDR3 reads TGTGCCAGCAGTACCGACAGGCCTGGCTACACCTTC. This encodes CASSTDRPGYTF.

This CDR3 reads CASSFSGQHRIDRIGYEQYF. For the CDR3, the DNA is TGTGCCAGCAGTTTCTCCGGGCAACACCGAATCGACAGGATTGGCTACGAGCAGTACTTC. The gene calls are TRBV28 and TRBJ2-7, with D possibly being TRBD1 (6 bases). The germline gives CDR1 MDHEN, CDR2 SYDVKM. The V gene lost 3 bases and the J gene lost 3 bases, with 30 bases spanning the gap. CDR3 size: 20 residues.

This chain links TRBV28 with TRBJ1-4; unclear D gene. V dropped 7 bases and J dropped 0 bases, with 3 bases sitting between them. CDR1 and CDR2 (germline): MDHEN, SYDVKM. This CDR3 contains 12 residues. Here the CDR3 reads CASTTTNEKLFF. CDR3 nucleotides: TGTGCCAGCACCACAACTAATGAAAAACTGTTTTTT.

This chain connects TRBV5-1 to TRBJ1-4; D might be TRBD1 (6 bases). Germline CDR1 SGHRS, CDR2 YFSETQ. This CDR3 contains 14 residues. V was cut by 2 bases and J by 8 bases, with 13 bases left in between. The CDR3 nucleotides read TGCGCCAGCAGCTTAAGGGGGGGTGCGGAAAAACTGTTTTTT. This gives the protein CASSLRGGAEKLFF.

In its sample, this clone was seen a few times. V and J are TRBV28 and TRBJ2-1; D perhaps matches TRBD2 (6 bases). The germline V and J ends were trimmed by 3 bases and 6 bases, with 15 bases remaining between them. There are 15 residues in the CDR3. Germline values: CDR1 MDHEN, CDR2 SYDVKM. The CDR3 reads CASSFGSGEGNEQFF. The CDR3 bases are TGTGCCAGCAGTTTCGGGTCGGGAGAAGGCAATGAGCAGTTCTTC.

The rearrangement uses TRBV19 and TRBJ2-2, with 7 nucleotides matching TRBD2. With V trimmed by 0 bases and J by 3 bases, 10 bases remained unmatched. From germline, CDR1 is LNHDA and CDR2 SQIVND (reference sequence). The length of the CDR3 is 18 residues. CDR3 amino acids: CASSIDLSGGGYTGELFF. CDR3 nucleotide sequence: TGTGCCAGTAGTATAGATCTTTCGGGAGGTGGGTACACCGGGGAGCTGTTTTTT.

The chain joins TRBV18 to TRBJ1-5, with 7 positions matching TRBD1. The junction had 8 bases not matched to a gene; V was cut back by 2 bases and J by 1 base. Germline CDR1 KGHSH, CDR2 LQKENI. The CDR3 is 17 amino acids. The CDR3 region is CASSPSTGARSNQPQHF. Here the CDR3 DNA reads TGTGCCAGCTCACCAAGCACAGGGGCACGAAGCAATCAGCCCCAGCATTTT.

The rearrangement uses TRBV14 and TRBJ2-7; possible D gene TRBD2, 5 bases. The V end was cut by 0 bases, the J end by 6 bases, with 12 bases between. Germline V gene lookup returns CDR1 SGHDN and CDR2 FVKESK. The CDR3 extends over 14 amino acids. CDR3 nucleotides: TGTGCCAGCAGCCAAGAGGGGAGCTACCGCGAGCAGTACTTC. It specifies CASSQEGSYREQYF.

The V call is TRBV28, the J call TRBJ1-5; 7 positions agree with TRBD1. Germline V gene lookup returns CDR1 MDHEN and CDR2 SYDVKM. This CDR3 spans 17 amino acids. The trim removed 7 bases at V and 0 bases at J, leaving 12 bases unmatched. CDR3 sequence (DNA): TGTGCCAGCACACCATGGGACAGCTACTATAGCAATCAGCCCCAGCATTTT. Translated: CASTPWDSYYSNQPQHF.

The genes are TRBV12-5 and TRBJ2-7; 7 positions agree with TRBD1. The germline gives CDR1 LGHNT, CDR2 FRNRAP. The CDR3 runs to 10 residues. With 11 bases clipped from V and 7 bases from J, the junction kept 5 bases outside the gene matches. The CDR3 is CAGTGVEQYF. DNA for the CDR3: TGTGCTGGCACAGGGGTAGAGCAGTACTTC. The variable domain in full, with the rest retrieved from reference TRBV12-5 and TRBJ2-7, is DARVTQTPRHKVTEMGQEVTMRCQPILGHNTVFWYRQTMMQGLELLAYFRNRAPLDDSGMPKDRFSAEMPDATLATLKIQPSEPRDSAVYFCAGTGVEQYFGPGTRLTVT.

V is TRBV9 and J is TRBJ2-3; D is ambiguous. V shed 1 base and J shed 6 bases, with 9 bases lying between them. CDR1 SGDLS and CDR2 YYNGEE come from the germline V gene. This CDR3 is built from 13 residues. The CDR3 is CASSVLDPDTQYF. In nucleotides, the CDR3 is TGTGCCAGCAGCGTACTAGATCCGGATACGCAGTATTTT.

The rearrangement joins TRBV27 to TRBJ1-3; D might be TRBD1 (5 bases). V was shortened by 3 bases and J by 0 bases, with 9 bases between the two germline ends. This CDR3 comprises 15 residues. CDR1 MNHEY and CDR2 SMNVEV come from the germline V gene (reference sequence). The CDR3 is CASSLNRLSGNTIYF. CDR3 sequence (DNA): TGTGCCAGCAGTTTGAACAGGCTCTCTGGAAACACCATATATTTT.

This clone was picked up one time. The rearrangement uses TRBV18 and TRBJ1-1, with 7 positions matching TRBD1. The trim removed 3 bases at V and 0 bases at J, leaving 10 bases unmatched. Per the germline V gene, CDR1 is KGHSH and CDR2 is LQKENI. There are 17 residues in the CDR3. The DNA for the CDR3 is TGTGCCAGCTCACCCCGTCCCGGGACAGATATGAACACTGAAGCTTTCTTT. This translates into CASSPRPGTDMNTEAFF.

This chain joins TRBV28 and TRBJ2-3; 9 bases match TRBD2. Germline V gene data show CDR1 as MDHEN and CDR2 as SYDVKM. The length of the CDR3 is 15 residues. The trim removed 5 bases at V and 2 bases at J, leaving 5 bases unmatched. CDR3 sequence: CASSQIAGVTDTQYF. CDR3 nucleotide sequence: TGTGCCAGCAGTCAAATAGCGGGAGTCACAGATACGCAGTATTTT.

J is TRBJ1-6 and V is TRBV5-5, with a possible D match to TRBD1 (6 bases). V was trimmed by 4 bases and J by 10 bases, leaving 18 bases between them. The CDR3 totals 15 residues. Germline CDR1 SGHKS, CDR2 YYEKEE (reference sequence). CDR3 residues: CASSPGGTSGSPLHF. The CDR3 DNA is TGTGCCAGCAGCCCGGGAGGGACATCTGGATCACCCCTCCACTTT. Complete variable domain (other parts from reference TRBV5-5 and TRBJ1-6): DAGVTQSPTHLIKTRGQQVTLRCSPISGHKSVSWYQQVLGQGPQFIFQYYEKEERGRGNFPDRFSARQFPNYSSELNVNALLLGDSALYLCASSPGGTSGSPLHFGNGTRLTVT.

The J gene is TRBJ1-5, the V gene TRBV28; 8 nucleotides agree with TRBD1. After removal of 6 bases from V and 2 bases from J, the junction contained 3 bases not matched to a gene. CDR1 is MDHEN and CDR2 is SYDVKM in the germline V gene. The CDR3 is made up of 14 amino acids. The CDR3, as DNA: TGTGCCAGCAGCAGGGGGCAAGGCAATCAGCCCCAGCATTTT. It is translated as CASSRGQGNQPQHF.

This chain connects TRBV24-1 to TRBJ2-2; the match to TRBD2 covers 12 bases. The CDR3 contains 16 residues. The V gene's germline CDR1 is KGHDR and CDR2 SFDVKD. Trimming cost V 4 bases and J 6 bases; bases outside gene matches: 5. As DNA, the CDR3 is TGTGCCACCAGTGAGCTAGCGGGAGGGCCCCCCGGGGAGCTGTTTTTT. It specifies CATSELAGGPPGELFF.

This clone was seen once. As DNA, the CDR3 is TGTGCCAGCAACAGGGGCGGCACAGATACGCAGTATTTT. Translated: CASNRGGTDTQYF. The chain couples TRBV28 to TRBJ2-3, with 7 bases aligning to TRBD1. The CDR3 has 13 residues. Trimming at V came to 7 bases and at J to 1 base, leaving 2 bases not matched to a gene. CDR1 MDHEN and CDR2 SYDVKM come from the germline V gene.

In this sample, this clone turned up once. The V call is TRBV3-1 (or the pseudogene TRBV3-2), the J call TRBJ2-1; 12 bases fit TRBD2. Looked up from germline, CDR1 is LGHDT and CDR2 is YNNKEL (reference sequence). V lost 1 base and J lost 8; bases outside the gene matches: 6. The CDR3 extends over 16 amino acids. Here the CDR3 reads CASSQGLAGARYEQFF. CDR3 sequence (DNA): TGTGCCAGCAGCCAAGGACTAGCGGGAGCCCGCTATGAGCAGTTCTTC.

This chain connects TRBV10-1 to TRBJ2-1; the D gene is possibly TRBD2 (6 bases). CDR1 and CDR2 (germline): WNHNN, SYGVQD (reference sequence). Trimming stripped 5 bases from V and 7 bases from J, with 18 bases between. This CDR3 is built from 15 residues. Here the CDR3 DNA reads TGCGCCAGCAGTCTCTCGGCGGGAATTGAGAATGAGCAGTTCTTC. As protein: CASSLSAGIENEQFF.

CDR3 coding DNA: TGTGCCAGCAGTTTATCGGCCCACAATGAGCAGTTCTTC. The encoded protein is CASSLSAHNEQFF. The V and J genes are TRBV27 and TRBJ2-1, with unresolved D. The germline gives CDR1 MNHEY, CDR2 SMNVEV (reference sequence). V shed 0 bases and J shed 5 bases, with 5 bases lying between them. The CDR3 extends over 13 amino acids.

The CDR3 spells CASSARGYNSPLHF. As DNA, the CDR3 is TGCGCCAGCAGCGCAAGAGGTTATAATTCACCCCTCCACTTT. The J gene is TRBJ1-6, the V gene TRBV5-1; the D is unclear. The CDR3 contains 14 residues. The germline gives CDR1 SGHRS, CDR2 YFSETQ. Trimming left V 4 bases short and J 4 bases short, with 9 bases between.

The chain links TRBV23-1 to TRBJ2-7; the match to TRBD2 covers 7 bases. TRBV23-1 is known as an ORF, though its function is uncertain. The CDR3 totals 16 residues. The V and J ends lost 2 bases and 2 bases, in that order; junction bases with no gene match: 9. CDR3 DNA: TGCGCCAGCAGTCAACAGGCGGCTAGCGGAGCCTACGAGCAGTACTTC. Translated, it gives CASSQQAASGAYEQYF.

This chain connects TRBV19 to TRBJ2-2; TRBD1 aligns across 9 bases. Germline V lookup: CDR1 LNHDA, CDR2 SQIVND (reference sequence). V was clipped by 5 bases and J by 3 bases; unmatched bases: 10. This CDR3 contains 17 residues. CDR3: CASSFRNRGRDTGELFF. Here the CDR3 DNA reads TGTGCCAGTAGTTTCAGAAACAGGGGGCGCGACACCGGGGAGCTGTTTTTT.

The chain uses TRBV24-1 and TRBJ1-1, with TRBD1 as a possible D gene (5 bases). Germline CDR1 KGHDR, CDR2 SFDVKD. CDR3 size: 15 residues. V gave up 3 bases and J gave up 4 bases, with 14 bases separating them. CDR3 DNA: TGTGCCACCAGTGATCCGGGTCGGGGGAGCACTGAAGCTTTCTTT. This sequence encodes CATSDPGRGSTEAFF.

V and J are TRBV24-1 and TRBJ1-1, with D possibly being TRBD1 (6 bases). The CDR3 is made up of 14 amino acids. Per germline, CDR1 KGHDR and CDR2 SFDVKD. V lost 2 bases and J lost 2, with 8 bases in between. CDR3 protein: CATSDSDRNTEAFF. CDR3 sequence (DNA): TGTGCCACCAGTGATTCGGACAGAAACACTGAAGCTTTCTTT.

This chain uses TRBV28 with TRBJ2-1; D might be TRBD2 (5 bases). The length of the CDR3 is 18 residues. Germline V lookup: CDR1 MDHEN, CDR2 SYDVKM. V lost 6 bases and J 0 bases, leaving 21 bases between the germline ends. The CDR3 bases are TGTGCCAGCAGATCTCCCGCCGGACTCAGGAGCTCCTACAATGAGCAGTTCTTC. This gives the protein CASRSPAGLRSSYNEQFF.

The V and J genes are TRBV5-4 and TRBJ1-4, with a possible D match to TRBD1 (6 bases). The V gene lost 8 bases and the J gene lost 3 bases, with 8 bases spanning the gap. Germline loops: CDR1 SGHNT, CDR2 YYREEE (reference sequence). The CDR3 runs to 12 residues. The DNA for the CDR3 is TGTGCCAGTGGGACACCTAATGAAAAACTGTTTTTT. This sequence encodes CASGTPNEKLFF.

V gene TRBV28 combines with J gene TRBJ2-1, with TRBD2 identical over 13 bases. Germline CDR1 reads MDHEN; CDR2 reads SYDVKM. The CDR3 is 16 residues long. Trimming removed 8 bases from V and 2 bases from J; junction bases left unmatched: 6. CDR3: CASVGTSGATYNEQFF. The CDR3 DNA sequence: TGTGCCAGCGTAGGGACTAGCGGGGCAACCTACAATGAGCAGTTCTTC.